These T cell receptor beta chains were read from a single sample in a study of radiotherapy plus CTLA-4 blockade in lung cancer. TCRdb's copy holds only in-frame clones and misses some; the assay was immunoSEQ multiplex PCR. The table records around 40,000 clones, approximately 86% of them present only once. Source: peripheral blood, taken from a patient treated with radiotherapy plus ipilimumab. The receptors stem from a human donor with non-small cell lung cancer whose response to radiotherapy plus ipilimumab could not be evaluated. Each CDR3 is given with its conserved first and last residue.

v_gene: TRBV28
j_gene: TRBJ1-2
CDR3aa: CASSGPGQGAPGYTF

v_gene: TRBV2
j_gene: TRBJ1-2
CDR3aa: CASSELRNYGYTF

v_gene: TRBV19
j_gene: TRBJ2-2
CDR3aa: CASRTGDPGELFF

v_gene: TRBV7-8
j_gene: TRBJ1-5
CDR3aa: CASSLAFTDQPQHF

v_gene: TRBV10-1
j_gene: TRBJ2-1
CDR3aa: CASSEERGGYNEQFF

v_gene: TRBV10-3
j_gene: -
CDR3aa: CAISLSTGGEQYF

v_gene: TRBV6-6
j_gene: TRBJ1-5
CDR3aa: CASGAGEGRGNQPQHF

v_gene: TRBV5-4
j_gene: TRBJ1-1
CDR3aa: CASSPTVGRGGQDTEAFF

v_gene: TRBV28
j_gene: TRBJ1-5
CDR3aa: CASSSSSGSGQPQHF

v_gene: TRBV5-6
j_gene: TRBJ1-3
CDR3aa: CASSWRVPSTQGNTIYF

v_gene: TRBV28
j_gene: TRBJ2-1
CDR3aa: CASSSEAAEQFF

v_gene: TRBV19
j_gene: TRBJ2-7
CDR3aa: CASIDGGGAEYF

v_gene: TRBV2
j_gene: TRBJ2-4
CDR3aa: CASSPASGGTLGIQYF

v_gene: TRBV19
j_gene: TRBJ2-2
CDR3aa: CAAGRGQGAGELFF

v_gene: TRBV19
j_gene: TRBJ1-6
CDR3aa: CARFRTGQSPLHF

v_gene: TRBV6-1
j_gene: TRBJ1-5
CDR3aa: CASSGYSHGNQPQHF

v_gene: TRBV6-1
j_gene: TRBJ2-7
CDR3aa: CASSRGQGNSYEQYF

v_gene: TRBV4-2
j_gene: TRBJ2-1
CDR3aa: CASSQDNIAGEQFF

v_gene: TRBV29-1
j_gene: TRBJ2-2
CDR3aa: CSVRGGANTGELFF

v_gene: TRBV14
j_gene: TRBJ1-2
CDR3aa: CASSHQAYSYGYTF

v_gene: TRBV10-3
j_gene: TRBJ2-4
CDR3aa: CAISESITSGENIQYF

v_gene: TRBV10-3
j_gene: TRBJ1-1
CDR3aa: CAISESGGVNTEAFF

v_gene: TRBV6-5
j_gene: TRBJ2-3
CDR3aa: CASSYRLAGGTDTQYF

v_gene: TRBV27
j_gene: TRBJ1-5
CDR3aa: CASSPGSGINQPQHF

v_gene: TRBV13
j_gene: TRBJ1-6
CDR3aa: CASTRVRSPLHF

v_gene: TRBV10-3
j_gene: TRBJ2-2
CDR3aa: CAISERGAGTGELFF

v_gene: TRBV2
j_gene: TRBJ1-5
CDR3aa: CASRSGGDQPQHF

v_gene: TRBV19
j_gene: TRBJ2-7
CDR3aa: CASSIGLESEQYF

v_gene: TRBV7-2
j_gene: TRBJ1-5
CDR3aa: CASSLVDSGGQPQHF

v_gene: TRBV21-1
j_gene: TRBJ2-2
CDR3aa: CASSTRHRVPTGELFF

v_gene: TRBV19
j_gene: TRBJ1-3
CDR3aa: CASSPGQTGGNTIYF

v_gene: TRBV7-2
j_gene: TRBJ2-1
CDR3aa: CASSYGQGRRNEQFF

v_gene: TRBV27
j_gene: TRBJ2-7
CDR3aa: CASRPGTGIVYEQYF